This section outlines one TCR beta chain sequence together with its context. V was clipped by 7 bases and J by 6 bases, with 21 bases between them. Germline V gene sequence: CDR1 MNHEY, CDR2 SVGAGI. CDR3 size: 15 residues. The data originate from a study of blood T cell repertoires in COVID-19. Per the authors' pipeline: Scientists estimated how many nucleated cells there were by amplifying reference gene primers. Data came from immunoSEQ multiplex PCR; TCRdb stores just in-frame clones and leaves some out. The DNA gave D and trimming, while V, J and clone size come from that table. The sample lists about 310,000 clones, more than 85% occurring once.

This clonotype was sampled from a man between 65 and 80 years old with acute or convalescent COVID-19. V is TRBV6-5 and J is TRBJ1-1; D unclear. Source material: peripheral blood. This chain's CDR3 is CASKLNGAGNPEAFF. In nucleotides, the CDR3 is TGTGCCAGCAAACTTAACGGCGCCGGGAATCCTGAAGCTTTCTTT.